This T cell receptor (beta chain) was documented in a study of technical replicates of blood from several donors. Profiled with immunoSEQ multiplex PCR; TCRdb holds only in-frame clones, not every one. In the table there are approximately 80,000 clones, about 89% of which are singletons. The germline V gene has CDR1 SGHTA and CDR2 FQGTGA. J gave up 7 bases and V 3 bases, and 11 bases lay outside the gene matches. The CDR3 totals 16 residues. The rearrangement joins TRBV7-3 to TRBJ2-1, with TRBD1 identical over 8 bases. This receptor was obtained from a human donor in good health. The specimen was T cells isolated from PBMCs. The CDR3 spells CASSFLRQGRLNEQFF. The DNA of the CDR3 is TGTGCCAGCAGCTTCCTAAGACAGGGGAGGCTTAATGAGCAGTTCTTC.